These 28 T cell receptor beta chains share one sample of origin, sequenced in a study of T cell repertoires in cytomegalovirus infection. MiXCR, applied by TCRdb to the reads, yields one record per CDR3 protein. The sample consists of roughly 51,000 distinct CDR3 sequences, around 18% of them appearing once. Their antigen targets remain unknown. The sample was CD8+ T cells from cultured PBMCs, taken from culture after CMV antigen stimulation. The receptor source for this set is a human donor in good health (CMV status not recorded). Some clones in this sample may be carry-over from other donors' samples.

As regards this clonotype: Germline is not matched at one junction end, which may reflect a read error. The V and J genes are TRBV7-2 and TRBJ2-3, with 12 bases aligning to TRBD2. This CDR3 contains 15 residues. The germline CDR1 and CDR2 sequences are SGHTA and FQGNSA. The CDR3 nucleotides read TGTGCCAGCAGCCTAGCGGGAGGGTACACAGATACGCAGTATTTT. Its protein product is CASSLAGGYTDTQYF. Filled out from reference TRBV7-2 and TRBJ2-3, the complete variable domain reads GAGVSQSPSNKVTEKGKDVELRCDPISGHTALYWYRQSLGQGLEFLIYFQGNSAPDKSGLPSDRFSAERTGGSVSTLTIQRTQQEDSAVYLCASSLAGGYTDTQYFGPGTRLTVL.

This clonotype was counted a few times. This chain connects TRBV12-3 or TRBV12-4 to TRBJ2-4; no clear D. Trimming cost V 3 bases and J 8 bases, with 11 bases left between them. This CDR3 is built from 13 residues. The CDR3 loop reads CASSFTQRDIQYF. In nucleotides, the CDR3 is TGTGCCAGCAGTTTTACCCAACGGGACATTCAGTACTTC.

Worth noting for this clonotype: An end of the junction differs from the germline gene, which may be a read error. This chain uses TRBV27 with TRBJ2-5, with TRBD2 matching 14 bases. Per the germline V gene, CDR1 is MNHEY and CDR2 is SMNVEV (reference sequence). CDR3 length equals 14 residues. The DNA for the CDR3 is TGTGCCAGCAGTTCGGGACTAGCGGGAGAGTCCCAGTACTTC. Translation gives CASSSGLAGESQYF.

There are a few counts of this clonotype. The chain uses TRBV29-1 and TRBJ2-2; no firm D call. This CDR3 has 16 amino acids. Looked up from germline, CDR1 is SQVTM and CDR2 is ANQGSEA. Trimming removed 6 bases at V and 5 bases at J, with 22 bases between. The CDR3: CSVLDRAIGATGELFF. The DNA for the CDR3 is TGCAGCGTACTTGATAGGGCTATAGGTGCGACCGGGGAGCTGTTTTTT.

This clonotype showed up just a few times. This chain joins TRBV7-9 and TRBJ1-1; D unresolved. Germline lookup yields CDR1 SEHNR and CDR2 FQNEAQ (reference sequence). The CDR3 runs 11 residues. V was cut by 4 bases and J by 1 base, with 1 base left in between. CDR3 coding DNA: TGTGCCAGCAGCTCGAACACTGAAGCTTTCTTT. It specifies CASSSNTEAFF.

The chain uses TRBV2 and TRBJ2-1; D is unresolved. The CDR3 sequence is 13 residues long. Per the germline V gene, CDR1 is SNHLY and CDR2 is FYNNEI. The V end lost 7 bases, the J end lost 5 bases, and 12 bases lay between the germline ends. As DNA, the CDR3 is TGTGCCAGCACCAGAGTGGGAAACAATGAGCAGTTCTTC. Protein sequence: CASTRVGNNEQFF. Supplemented by reference TRBV2 and TRBJ2-1, the full variable domain reads EPEVTQTPSHQVTQMGQEVILRCVPISNHLYFYWYRQILGQKVEFLVSFYNNEISEKSEIFDDQFSVERPDGSNFTLKIRSTKLEDSAMYFCASTRVGNNEQFFGPGTRLTVL.

This clonotype was seen more than once but under ten times. The chain is built from TRBV6-4 and TRBJ2-3, with D tentatively TRBD1 (5 bases). The CDR3 covers 13 residues. CDR1 and CDR2 (germline): MRHNA, SNTAGT. The V end was cut by 5 bases, the J end by 3 bases, with 9 bases between. CDR3 in amino acids: CASSLDTTDTQYF. In DNA, the CDR3 is TGTGCCAGCAGTCTGGACACAACAGATACGCAGTATTTT.

This clonotype was counted ten times or more. The chain couples TRBV7-8 to TRBJ2-3; 9 nucleotides line up with TRBD2. There are 13 residues in the CDR3. The germline gives CDR1 SGHVS, CDR2 FQNEAQ. With 11 bases clipped from V and 4 bases from J, the junction kept 7 bases outside the gene matches. CDR3 in DNA: TGTGCCTTCGCGGGGGGGCCAGCAGATACGCAGTATTTT. It codes for CAFAGGPADTQYF.

On this clonotype: It may be a read error: a sequence one base away is much more abundant. The rearrangement joins TRBV24-1 to TRBJ1-2; TRBD1 agrees at 7 bases. Germline V lookup: CDR1 KGHDR, CDR2 SFDVKD. The CDR3 length is 14 residues. CDR3 sequence reads: CATSDRDRGYDYTF. CDR3 coding DNA: TGTGCCACCAGTGATCGGGACAGAGGGTATGACTACACCTTC.

This sequence joins TRBV6-5 and TRBJ2-7; the D is unclear. V lost 6 bases and J lost 4, with 7 bases in between. CDR3 length equals 11 residues. Germline CDR1 MNHEY, CDR2 SVGAGI. In DNA form, the CDR3 reads TGTGCCAGCAGAACCTATTACGAGCAGTACTTC. It translates to CASRTYYEQYF.

This chain uses TRBV7-6 with TRBJ1-4, with 7 bases identical to TRBD1. The junction had 6 bases not matched to a gene; V was cut back by 2 bases and J by 12 bases. The CDR3 loop spans 13 amino acids. Germline lookup yields CDR1 SGHVS and CDR2 FNYEAQ. CDR3 in DNA: TGTGCCAGCAGCTTACAGGGGGGAACGGAACTGTTTTTT. Translated, it gives CASSLQGGTELFF.

This clonotype has only a few counts. This sequence joins TRBV7-2 and TRBJ2-7, with 9 bases lining up with TRBD2. V shed 7 bases, J shed 6 bases, and the junction held 7 bases outside the gene matches. Germline CDR1 and CDR2: SGHTA and FQGNSA. CDR3 length equals 13 residues. The CDR3: CASTLSGGTEQYF. CDR3 DNA sequence: TGTGCCAGCACTCTTAGCGGGGGAACCGAGCAGTACTTC.

In DNA form, the CDR3 reads TGTGCCAGCAGCTTTCAGGGGCCCACTGAAGCTTTCTTT. It yields the protein CASSFQGPTEAFF. This rearrangement joins TRBV7-2 to TRBJ1-1, with D possibly being TRBD1 (6 bases). Per germline, CDR1 SGHTA and CDR2 FQGNSA. V lost 3 bases, J lost 4 bases, and 9 bases lay in between. This CDR3 is 13 amino acids long.

This clonotype has only one observation. This chain joins TRBV9 and TRBJ1-2; unclear D gene. CDR3 length: 14 residues. Germline values: CDR1 SGDLS, CDR2 YYNGEE. Trimming removed 0 bases at V and 3 bases at J, with 9 bases between. CDR3 sequence (DNA): TGTGCCAGCAGCGTAGGAGACCAGGACTATGGCTACACCTTC. Its translation is CASSVGDQDYGYTF.

The V and J genes are TRBV6-5 and TRBJ1-1; D ambiguous. V lost 2 bases to trimming and J lost 1 base, with 8 bases between them. The germline V gene encodes CDR1 MNHEY and CDR2 SVGAGI. The CDR3 runs to 14 residues. The CDR3 reads CASSYELSNTEAFF. The DNA of the CDR3 is TGTGCCAGCAGTTACGAACTTTCGAACACTGAAGCTTTCTTT.

This clonotype has more than one count but fewer than ten. This chain joins TRBV6-2 or TRBV6-3 and TRBJ2-7; 10 bases are shared with TRBD2. The V and J ends lost 5 bases and 1 base, in that order; junction bases with no gene match: 8. The CDR3 has 16 amino acids. Germline V gene lookup returns CDR1 MNHEY and CDR2 SVGEGT. The CDR3 sequence is CASSQIAGGGSYEQYF. Written as DNA, the CDR3 is TGTGCCAGCAGTCAGATAGCGGGAGGAGGTTCCTACGAGCAGTACTTC.

A few counts support this clonotype. The chain is built from TRBV15 and TRBJ2-3; a possible D gene is TRBD2 (5 bases). In germline, CDR1 is LNHNV, CDR2 YYDKDF (reference sequence). The CDR3 has 13 amino acids. The CDR3 loop is CASAARTFDTQYF. The CDR3 DNA follows: TGTGCTTCCGCGGCTAGGACTTTTGATACGCAGTATTTT. Looking up the rest from reference TRBV15 and TRBJ2-3 gives the full variable domain: DAMVIQNPRYQVTQFGKPVTLSCSQTLNHNVMYWYQQKSSQAPKLLFHYYDKDFNNEADTPDNFQSRRPNTSFCFLDIRSPGLGDTAMYLCASAARTFDTQYFGPGTRLTVL.

This clonotype was counted at least ten times. V is TRBV6-5 and J is TRBJ1-5; no firm D call. Germline loops: CDR1 MNHEY, CDR2 SVGAGI. The CDR3 is 13 amino acids. The V gene lost 6 bases and the J gene lost 1 base, with 7 bases spanning the gap. The CDR3 reads CASSFSSNQPQHF. Written as DNA, the CDR3 is TGTGCCAGCAGCTTTTCCAGCAATCAGCCCCAGCATTTT.

V usage is TRBV11-2 and J usage is TRBJ2-1; TRBD2 is a possible D gene (5 bases). The CDR3 sequence is 15 residues long. Germline V gene sequence: CDR1 SGHAT, CDR2 FQNNGV. Trimming removed 4 bases at V and 6 bases at J, with 16 bases between. CDR3 in amino acids: CASSSPGKGINEQFF. The CDR3 coding sequence is TGTGCCAGCAGCTCTCCGGGAAAGGGAATCAATGAGCAGTTCTTC.

This clonotype was counted many times. This sequence joins TRBV7-8 and TRBJ2-1, with a possible D match to TRBD2 (6 bases). V was clipped by 5 bases and J by 0 bases, with 17 bases between them. The CDR3 runs to 17 residues. Germline V gives CDR1 SGHVS, CDR2 FQNEAQ. CDR3 loop: CASSLGYRDSSYNEQFF. The DNA for the CDR3 is TGTGCCAGCAGCCTCGGCTACCGGGACTCCTCCTACAATGAGCAGTTCTTC. The full variable domain, its missing parts supplied by reference TRBV7-8 and TRBJ2-1, is GAGVSQSPRYKVAKRGQDVALRCDPISGHVSLFWYQQALGQGPEFLTYFQNEAQLDKSGLPSDRFFAERPEGSVSTLKIQRTQQEDSAVYLCASSLGYRDSSYNEQFFGPGTRLTVL.

V is TRBV12-3 or TRBV12-4 and J is TRBJ1-4, with 8 bases aligning to TRBD1. The ends lost 3 bases at V and 8 bases at J; junction bases unmatched: 2. The CDR3 is 13 amino acids. The CDR3 nucleotides are TGTGCCAGCAGTTTCGGACAGGGAGAAAAACTGTTTTTT. It is translated as CASSFGQGEKLFF.

In this sample, this clonotype turned up a few times. The chain couples TRBV12-3 or TRBV12-4 to TRBJ2-7, with D perhaps matching TRBD1 (6 bases). V lost 5 bases, J lost 2 bases, and 16 bases lay in between. The CDR3 spans 15 residues. Here the CDR3 DNA reads TGTGCCAGCAGTACCTGGACAGAGAGAACCTACGAGCAGTACTTC. It is translated as CASSTWTERTYEQYF.

This clonotype was seen more than once but under ten times. V gene TRBV11-2 combines with J gene TRBJ2-3; 9 nucleotides line up with TRBD1. The CDR3 has 15 residues. V dropped 5 bases and J dropped 2; count of bases not matched to a gene: 5. In germline, CDR1 is SGHAT, CDR2 FQNNGV. The CDR3 here is CASSVGQGVTDTQYF. Here the CDR3 DNA reads TGTGCCAGCAGCGTGGGACAGGGTGTCACAGATACGCAGTATTTT.

This clonotype was observed at least ten times. The chain combines TRBV7-2 with TRBJ2-1; TRBD2 matches at 7 bases. CDR1 SGHTA and CDR2 FQGNSA come from the germline V gene. This CDR3 has 14 amino acids. The trim removed 5 bases at V and 4 bases at J, leaving 5 bases unmatched. The CDR3 coding sequence is TGTGCCAGCAGCCAAAGGGACTATTACAATGAGCAGTTCTTC. Amino acids: CASSQRDYYNEQFF.

This clonotype was counted a few times. The chain recombines TRBV7-6 with TRBJ1-1, with D maybe TRBD1 (5 bases). Per germline, CDR1 SGHVS and CDR2 FNYEAQ. The germline V and J ends were trimmed by 3 bases and 2 bases, with 7 bases remaining between them. The length of the CDR3 is 13 residues. This CDR3 is CASSLTANTEAFF. For the CDR3, the DNA is TGTGCCAGCAGCTTGACAGCTAACACTGAAGCTTTCTTT.

This chain joins TRBV7-2 and TRBJ1-2; a weak D match, TRBD1 (5 bases). Germline V gives CDR1 SGHTA, CDR2 FQGNSA. The CDR3 has 13 amino acids. V was cut by 8 bases and J by 0 bases, with 10 bases left in between. The CDR3: CASRRQSNYGYTF. As DNA, the CDR3 is TGTGCCAGCCGGAGACAGTCTAACTATGGCTACACCTTC.

This clonotype turned up a few times. The chain uses TRBV5-4 and TRBJ2-7; D might be TRBD2 (5 bases). CDR1 and CDR2 from the germline V gene are SGHNT and YYREEE (reference sequence). The CDR3 has 13 residues. V lost 9 bases and J 2 bases, leaving 15 bases between the germline ends. CDR3 DNA: TGTGCCACCTCGAGGGATCGGACCTACGAGCAGTACTTC. Translated: CATSRDRTYEQYF.

This clonotype appeared a few times. The chain links TRBV6-8 to TRBJ1-1; D is unresolved. Germline assignment: CDR1 MNHGY and CDR2 SAAAGT. The CDR3 extends over 12 amino acids. Trimming took 7 bases from V and 1 from J, leaving 7 bases between them. The DNA of the CDR3 is TGTGCCAGCAATAGTGGGAACACTGAAGCTTTCTTT. Translation: CASNSGNTEAFF.